This is a list of T cell receptor beta chains from one sample in a study of early T cells in non-severe SARS-CoV-2 infection. TCRdb used MiXCR to reprocess the 5' RACE reads, holding one entry per CDR3 protein. The table lists 60,000 to 70,000 distinct CDR3 sequences, roughly 10% of them singletons. The specimen was whole blood. The receptors were sampled from an adult who was a healthcare worker with PCR-confirmed SARS-CoV-2 infection or an uninfected control (not recorded which). Each CDR3 is given with its conserved first and last residue. D genes are given only for firm matches. Expanded clones are given a class, and other clones once, few, many or no size at all.

v_call	clone_size	j_call	d_call	cdr3_aa	cdr3_nt
TRBV7-6	many	TRBJ2-1	.	CASSLASNEQFF	TGTGCCAGCAGCTTAGCGAGCAATGAGCAGTTCTTC
TRBV5-1	many	TRBJ1-5	.	CASSPGNLDQPQHF	TGCGCCAGCAGCCCAGGGAATCTAGATCAGCCCCAGCATTTT
TRBV29-1	few	TRBJ2-1	.	CSGGPSSAYNEQFF	TGCAGCGGGGGACCGTCAAGTGCCTACAATGAGCAGTTCTTC
TRBV29-1	many	TRBJ2-1	.	CSVELVVYNEQFF	TGCAGCGTTGAATTGGTAGTATACAATGAGCAGTTCTTC
TRBV20-1	few	TRBJ1-6	.	CSARDPNSPLHF	TGCAGTGCTAGAGACCCCAATTCACCCCTCCACTTT
TRBV12-3/TRBV12-4	.	TRBJ2-4	.	CASHDGDKNIQYF	TGTGCCAGCCACGACGGAGATAAAAACATTCAGTACTTC
TRBV7-6	.	TRBJ1-2	TRBD1	CASSRSAGGNYGYTF	TGTGCCAGCAGTCGATCCGCAGGGGGCAACTATGGCTACACCTTC
TRBV29-1	many	TRBJ2-4	.	CSAETEAKNIQYF	TGCAGCGCCGAGACAGAAGCCAAAAACATTCAGTACTTC
TRBV29-1	.	TRBJ2-1	.	CSVEDPREQFF	TGCAGCGTTGAAGATCCCAGGGAGCAGTTCTTC
TRBV6-5	few	TRBJ2-1	.	CASSYSPKISYNEQFF	TGTGCCAGCAGTTACTCGCCAAAAATCTCCTACAATGAGCAGTTCTTC